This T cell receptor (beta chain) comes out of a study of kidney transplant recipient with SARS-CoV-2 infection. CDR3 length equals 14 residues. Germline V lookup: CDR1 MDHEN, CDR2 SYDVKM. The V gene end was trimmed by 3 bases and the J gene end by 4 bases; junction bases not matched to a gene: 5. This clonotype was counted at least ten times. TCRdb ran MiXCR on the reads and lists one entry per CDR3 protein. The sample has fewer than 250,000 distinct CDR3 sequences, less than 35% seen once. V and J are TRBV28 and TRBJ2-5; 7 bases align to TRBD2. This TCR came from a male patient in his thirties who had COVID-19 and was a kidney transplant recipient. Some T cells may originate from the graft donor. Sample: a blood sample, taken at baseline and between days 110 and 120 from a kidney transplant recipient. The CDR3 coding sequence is TGTGCCAGCAGTTTTTTCGTAGCGGGAGAGACCCAGTACTTC. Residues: CASSFFVAGETQYF.